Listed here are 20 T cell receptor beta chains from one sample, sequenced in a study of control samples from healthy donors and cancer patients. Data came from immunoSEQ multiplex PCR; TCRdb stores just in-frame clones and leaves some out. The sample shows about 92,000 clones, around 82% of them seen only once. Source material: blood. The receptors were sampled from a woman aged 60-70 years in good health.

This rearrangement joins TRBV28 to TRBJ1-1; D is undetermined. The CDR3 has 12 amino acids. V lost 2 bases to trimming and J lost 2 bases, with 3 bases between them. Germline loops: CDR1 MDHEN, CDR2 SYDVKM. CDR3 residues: CASSLTNTEAFF. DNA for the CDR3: TGTGCCAGCAGTTTAACAAACACTGAAGCTTTCTTT.

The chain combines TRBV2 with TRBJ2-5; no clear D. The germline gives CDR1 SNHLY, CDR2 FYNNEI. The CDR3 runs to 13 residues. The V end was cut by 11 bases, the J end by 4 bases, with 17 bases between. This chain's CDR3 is CACNYEYRETQYF. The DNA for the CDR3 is TGTGCCTGTAATTATGAGTATCGAGAGACCCAGTACTTC.

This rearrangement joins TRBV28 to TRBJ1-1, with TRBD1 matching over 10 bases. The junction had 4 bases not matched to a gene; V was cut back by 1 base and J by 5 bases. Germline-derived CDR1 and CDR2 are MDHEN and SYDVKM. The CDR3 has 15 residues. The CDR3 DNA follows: TGTGCCAGCAGTTTATCGGGACAGGGGCGGACTGAAGCTTTCTTT. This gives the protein CASSLSGQGRTEAFF.

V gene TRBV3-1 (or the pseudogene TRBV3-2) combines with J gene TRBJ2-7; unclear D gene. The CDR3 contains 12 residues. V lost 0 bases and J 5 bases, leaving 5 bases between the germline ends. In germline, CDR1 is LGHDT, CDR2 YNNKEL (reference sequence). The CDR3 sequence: CASSQENHEQYF. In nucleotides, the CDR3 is TGTGCCAGCAGCCAAGAAAATCACGAGCAGTACTTC.

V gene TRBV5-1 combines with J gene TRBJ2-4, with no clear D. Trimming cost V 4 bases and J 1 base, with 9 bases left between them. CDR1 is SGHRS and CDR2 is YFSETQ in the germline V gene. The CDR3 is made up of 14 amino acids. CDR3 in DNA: TGCGCCAGCAGCGCAGGAGCGGCCAAAAACATTCAGTACTTC. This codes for CASSAGAAKNIQYF.

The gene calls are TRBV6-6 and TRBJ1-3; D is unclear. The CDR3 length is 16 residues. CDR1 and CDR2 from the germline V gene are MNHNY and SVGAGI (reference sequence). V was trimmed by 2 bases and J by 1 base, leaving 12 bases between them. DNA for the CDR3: TGTGCCAGCAGTTACAGGACGGCAGTTTCTGGAAACACCATATATTTT. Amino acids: CASSYRTAVSGNTIYF.

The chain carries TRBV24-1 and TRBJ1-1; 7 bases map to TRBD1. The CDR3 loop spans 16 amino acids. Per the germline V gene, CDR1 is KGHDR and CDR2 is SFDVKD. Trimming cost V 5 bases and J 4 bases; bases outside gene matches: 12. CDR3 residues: CATSGSPTGAGTEAFF. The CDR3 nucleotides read TGTGCCACCAGTGGCAGCCCTACAGGGGCTGGCACTGAAGCTTTCTTT.

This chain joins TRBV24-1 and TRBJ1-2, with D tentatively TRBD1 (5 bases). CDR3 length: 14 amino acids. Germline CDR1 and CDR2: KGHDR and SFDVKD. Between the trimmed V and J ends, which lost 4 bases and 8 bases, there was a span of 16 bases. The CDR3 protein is CATSEPPGDKGYTF. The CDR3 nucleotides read TGTGCCACCAGTGAGCCCCCGGGGGATAAAGGCTACACCTTC.

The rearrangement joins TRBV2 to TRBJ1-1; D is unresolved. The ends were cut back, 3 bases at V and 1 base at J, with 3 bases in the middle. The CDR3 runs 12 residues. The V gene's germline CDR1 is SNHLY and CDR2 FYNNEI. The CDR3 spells CASSEENTEAFF. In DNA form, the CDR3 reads TGTGCCAGCAGTGAGGAGAACACTGAAGCTTTCTTT.

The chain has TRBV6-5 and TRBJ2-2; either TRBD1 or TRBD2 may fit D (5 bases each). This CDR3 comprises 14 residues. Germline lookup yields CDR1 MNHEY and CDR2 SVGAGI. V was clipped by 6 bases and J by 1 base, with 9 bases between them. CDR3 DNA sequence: TGTGCCAGCAGAGAGGGGCTGAACACCGGGGAGCTGTTTTTT. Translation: CASREGLNTGELFF.

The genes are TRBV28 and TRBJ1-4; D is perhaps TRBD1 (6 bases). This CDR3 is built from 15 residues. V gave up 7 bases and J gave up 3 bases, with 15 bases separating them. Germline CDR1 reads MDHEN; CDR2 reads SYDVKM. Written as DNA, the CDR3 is TGTGCCAGCACAACTGTCGAGGGGGCTAATGAAAAACTGTTTTTT. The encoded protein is CASTTVEGANEKLFF.

This CDR3 reads CASRQGQGAIEQYF. As DNA, the CDR3 is TGTGCCAGTAGGCAGGGACAGGGGGCCATCGAGCAGTACTTC. This chain joins TRBV19 and TRBJ2-7, with 12 nucleotides matching TRBD1. J lost 6 bases, V lost 6 bases, and 6 bases had no gene match. The germline V gene has CDR1 LNHDA and CDR2 SQIVND (reference sequence). There are 14 residues in the CDR3.

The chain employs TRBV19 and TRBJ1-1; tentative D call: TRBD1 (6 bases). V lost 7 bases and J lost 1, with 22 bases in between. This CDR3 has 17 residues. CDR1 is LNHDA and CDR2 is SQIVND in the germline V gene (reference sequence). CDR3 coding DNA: TGTGCCAGTACTACCCTTAAATGGGGGCCCCCGAACACTGAAGCTTTCTTT. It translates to CASTTLKWGPPNTEAFF.

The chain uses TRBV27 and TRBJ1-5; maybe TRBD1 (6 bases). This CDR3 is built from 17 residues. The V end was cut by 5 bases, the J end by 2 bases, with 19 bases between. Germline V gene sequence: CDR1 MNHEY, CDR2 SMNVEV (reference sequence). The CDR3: CASSRGGGLWGNQPQHF. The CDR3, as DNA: TGTGCCAGCAGTAGAGGTGGGGGGCTTTGGGGCAATCAGCCCCAGCATTTT.

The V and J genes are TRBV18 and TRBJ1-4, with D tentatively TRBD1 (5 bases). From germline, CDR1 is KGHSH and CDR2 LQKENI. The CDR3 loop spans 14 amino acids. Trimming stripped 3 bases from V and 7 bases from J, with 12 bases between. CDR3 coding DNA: TGTGCCAGCTCACCGGAAGGGGAGGGTGAAAAACTGTTTTTT. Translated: CASSPEGEGEKLFF. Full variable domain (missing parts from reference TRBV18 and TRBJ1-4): NAGVMQNPRHLVRRRGQEARLRCSPMKGHSHVYWYRQLPEEGLKFMVYLQKENIIDESGMPKERFSAEFPKEGPSILRIQQVVRGDSAAYFCASSPEGEGEKLFFGSGTQLSVL.

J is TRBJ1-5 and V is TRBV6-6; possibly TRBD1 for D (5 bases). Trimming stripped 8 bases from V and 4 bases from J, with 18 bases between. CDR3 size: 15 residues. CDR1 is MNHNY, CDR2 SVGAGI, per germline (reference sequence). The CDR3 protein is CASSWDQANNQPQHF. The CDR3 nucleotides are TGTGCCAGCTCCTGGGACCAGGCCAATAATCAGCCCCAGCATTTT.

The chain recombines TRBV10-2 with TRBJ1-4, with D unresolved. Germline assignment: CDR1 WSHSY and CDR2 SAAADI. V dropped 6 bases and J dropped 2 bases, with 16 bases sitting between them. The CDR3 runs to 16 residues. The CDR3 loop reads CASSPIADPTNEKLFF. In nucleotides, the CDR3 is TGCGCCAGCAGCCCCATCGCGGATCCGACTAATGAAAAACTGTTTTTT.

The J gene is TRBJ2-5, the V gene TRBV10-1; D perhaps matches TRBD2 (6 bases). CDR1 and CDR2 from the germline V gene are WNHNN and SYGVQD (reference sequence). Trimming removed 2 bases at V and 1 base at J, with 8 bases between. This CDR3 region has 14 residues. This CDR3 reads CASSEGAGQETQYF. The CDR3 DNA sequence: TGCGCCAGCAGTGAGGGAGCGGGCCAAGAGACCCAGTACTTC.

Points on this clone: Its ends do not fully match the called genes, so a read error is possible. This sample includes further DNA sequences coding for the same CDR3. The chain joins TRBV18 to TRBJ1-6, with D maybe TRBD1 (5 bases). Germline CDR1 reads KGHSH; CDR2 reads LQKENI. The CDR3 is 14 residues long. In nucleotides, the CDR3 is TGTGCCAGCTCATATGAACCAAGGGGTTCACCTCTCCACTTT. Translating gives CASSYEPRGSPLHF. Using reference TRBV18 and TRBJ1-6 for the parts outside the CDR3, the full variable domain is NAGVMQNPRHLVRRRGQEARLRCSPMKGHSHVYWYRQLPEEGLKFMVYLQKENIIDESGMPKERFSAEFPKEGPSILRIQQVVRGDSAAYFCASSYEPRGSPLHFGNGTRLTVT.

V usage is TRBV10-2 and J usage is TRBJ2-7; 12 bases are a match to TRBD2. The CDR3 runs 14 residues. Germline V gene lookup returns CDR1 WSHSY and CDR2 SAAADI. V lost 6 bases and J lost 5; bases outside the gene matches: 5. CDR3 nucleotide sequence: TGCGCCAGCAGGAGACTAGCGGGAGAACACGAGCAGTACTTC. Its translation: CASRRLAGEHEQYF.